A selection of T cell receptor beta chains follows, all from one sample in a study of tumor-infiltrating lymphocytes in primary liver carcinoma. From the multiplex PCR reads, TCRdb called clonotypes with MiXCR, one entry per CDR3 protein. The sample lists 60,000 to 90,000 distinct CDR3 sequences, almost 70% occurring once. Sequences were obtained from liver tumor tissue from sampling region 4. The origin of the receptors is a middle-aged man with primary liver carcinoma and hepatitis B virus infection. CDR3s include the opening cysteine and the closing phenylalanine or tryptophan. D genes are given only for firm matches. Size values are once, few and many counts, or a class for expanded clones, and some rows have none.

V gene	D gene	J gene	clone size	CDR3 length	CDR3 DNA	CDR3 protein
TRBV19	NA	TRBJ2-7	NA	15	TGTGCCAGTAGTGTGCAACAGGGAGGCCCCTACGAGCAGTACTTC	CASSVQQGGPYEQYF
TRBV7-9	NA	TRBJ2-7	NA	15	TGTGCCAGCAGTAGAGCAGCGTGTGGGACCTTCGAGCAGTACTTC	CASSRAACGTFEQYF
TRBV5-1	TRBD2	TRBJ2-1	NA	15	TGCGCCAGCAGCTTGACTAGCGGGAGGGCCGGTGAGCAGTTCTTC	CASSLTSGRAGEQFF
TRBV30	TRBD2	TRBJ2-3	NA	17	TGTGCCTTGAGTAGCTCTAGCGGGAGGGCCGGGGGAGATACGCAGTATTTT	CALSSSSGRAGGDTQYF
TRBV20-1	TRBD1	TRBJ2-1	NA	14	TGCAGTGCTGATAAAGGGACAGGGAGCAATGAGCAGTTCTTC	CSADKGTGSNEQFF
TRBV6-1	NA	TRBJ2-5	once	13	TGTGCCAGCATCAGGGAGATCCAAGAGATCCAGTACTTC	CASIREIQEIQYF
TRBV6-5	TRBD1	TRBJ2-7	NA	14	TGTGCTAGCAGTCCATCCCGGGACAGGGTGAAGCAGTGCTTC	CASSPSRDRVKQCF
TRBV11-2	TRBD1	TRBJ2-3	once	14	TGTGCCAGCAGTTTTCGGGACAGCACAGACAAGCAGTATTTT	CASSFRDSTDKQYF
TRBV28	TRBD1	TRBJ1-1	NA	15	TGTGCCAGCAGTCCTTGGGTGCAGGGGGGGACTGAAGTTCTCTTT	CASSPWVQGGTEVLF
TRBV7-9	NA	TRBJ2-1	NA	15	TGTGCCGGCAACTTAGTTGTTAGCGACTACAATGAGCAGTTCTTC	CAGNLVVSDYNEQFF
TRBV4-2	NA	TRBJ2-7	few	14	TGTGCCAGCAGCCAAGTAACGGGCGGCTACGAGCAATACTTC	CASSQVTGGYEQYF
TRBV28	NA	TRBJ1-2	once	15	TGTGCCATCAGTCCCCCCACGTCTACTAACTATGACTACACCTTC	CAISPPTSTNYDYTF
TRBV6-1	TRBD1	TRBJ2-7	many	14	TGTGCCAGCATTGCAGGGGGACACTCCCTCGAGCAGTACTTC	CASIAGGHSLEQYF
TRBV7-8	NA	TRBJ2-5	NA	16	TGTGCCAGCAGCCCCCGAAGAGCAGAGGGTCAAGAGACCCAGTACTTC	CASSPRRAEGQETQYF
TRBV11-2	TRBD2	TRBJ2-1	NA	18	TGTGCCAGCAGCTCCCCGAGACTAGCGGGAGGGCCGTTCGGGGATCAGTTCTTC	CASSSPRLAGGPFGDQFF
TRBV5-1	NA	TRBJ2-1	NA	15	TGCGTCAACAGCTCCGGGGGAGACTCCTACAATGAGCAGTTCTTC	CVNSSGGDSYNEQFF
TRBV29-1	NA	TRBJ2-7	once	12	TGCAGTGTCCGAGGGGGCGGGAACGAGCAGTACTTC	CSVRGGGNEQYF
TRBV2	NA	TRBJ2-1	many	13	TGTGCCAGCAGTCGGGACCAGAAGAATGAGCAGTTCTTC	CASSRDQKNEQFF
TRBV4-2	NA	TRBJ1-2	NA	14	TGTGCCAGCGGCCAGGAATCGTCTAGATGGGGTTACACCTTC	CASGQESSRWGYTF
TRBV21-1	NA	TRBJ2-7	few	18	TGTGCCAGCAGCATATACCCCACAACTAGCGGACGGCCCTACGAGCAGTACTTC	CASSIYPTTSGRPYEQYF
TRBV10-3	NA	TRBJ2-2	once	16	TGTGCCATCAGCGTCGGCGGGACAGCTAACACCGGGGAGCTGCTTTTT	CAISVGGTANTGELLF
TRBV10-2	NA	TRBJ2-6	NA	14	TGTGCCAGCAGTTTGGTCTCTGGGGCCAACGTCCTGACTTTC	CASSLVSGANVLTF
TRBV6-5	NA	TRBJ1-2	once	12	TGTGCCAGTTGTTTCGGGGACGAAGGCTACACCTTC	CASCFGDEGYTF
TRBV7-9	TRBD2	TRBJ2-7	NA	16	TGTACCAGCAGTTTGACTAGCGGAAGTATCCCCTACGAGCAGTACTTC	CTSSLTSGSIPYEQYF
TRBV28	NA	TRBJ1-2	few	18	TGTGCCAGCAGTTTGGCGGGGGACCACCCTACTTCTAGCTATGGCTACACCTTC	CASSLAGDHPTSSYGYTF
TRBV2	TRBD1	TRBJ2-2	NA	15	TGTGTCAGCAGGGGACAGGCCGCGAACACCGGGGAGCTGTTTTTT	CVSRGQAANTGELFF
TRBV6-2/TRBV6-3	TRBD1	TRBJ1-1	NA	15	TGTGACAGCGGTTACCAGGACAGGGAAACTACTCGAGCTTTCTTT	CDSGYQDRETTRAFF
TRBV6-1	TRBD1	TRBJ2-3	few	15	TGTACCAGCAGTATCCGGACAGGCCGCACGGATACGCAGTATTTT	CTSSIRTGRTDTQYF
TRBV11-2	NA	TRBJ2-7	NA	14	TGTGCCAGCAGCTTAGGCGACGGAGCCTACGAGCAGTGTTTC	CASSLGDGAYEQCF
TRBV11-1	NA	TRBJ2-1	medium-sized	11	TGTGCCAGCAGCTTCGGTCCCAGGCGGTTCTTC	CASSFGPRRFF
TRBV12-3/TRBV12-4	TRBD2	TRBJ2-5	medium-sized	16	TGTGCCAGCAGTTTTCGACTAGCGGGATACCAAGAGACCCAGTACTTC	CASSFRLAGYQETQYF
TRBV2	NA	TRBJ2-3	once	15	TGTGCCAGCAGAACCCCGGACGGGGACACAGATACGCGGTATTTT	CASRTPDGDTDTRYF
TRBV4-1	TRBD2	TRBJ2-5	NA	19	TGCCCCAGGAGCCAAACTTACTTTCCCGGGACTAGCGACCAAGAGACCCAGTACTTC	CPRSQTYFPGTSDQETQYF
TRBV11-2	NA	TRBJ2-2	NA	15	TGTGCCAGCCTCCCACCGGGAGCGTATACCGGGGAGCTGCTTTTT	CASLPPGAYTGELLF
TRBV12-3/TRBV12-4	NA	TRBJ2-7	once	12	TGTGCCAGCGGCCCGGGAATCTACGAGCAGTACTTC	CASGPGIYEQYF
TRBV11-2	NA	TRBJ2-1	NA	15	TGTGCCAGCAGCCTAGAGGGGGTCCCCAACAATGGGCAGTTCTTT	CASSLEGVPNNGQFF
TRBV6-5	NA	TRBJ2-6	NA	12	TGTGACAGAAGTCCTGGGGCCAACGTCCTGACTTTC	CDRSPGANVLTF
TRBV18	TRBD1	TRBJ1-2	NA	13	TGTGCCAGCTCACCACGGACAGGGGATGGCTACACCTTC	CASSPRTGDGYTF
TRBV6-6	TRBD2	TRBJ2-3	few	17	TGTGCCAGCAGTCCTCGGACTAGCGGGAGTGGGACAGATACGCGGTATTTT	CASSPRTSGSGTDTRYF
TRBV4-1	NA	TRBJ2-7	medium-sized	15	TGCGCCAGCAGCCAAGATTTCCCTCCCAGCGGGGAGCAGTACTTC	CASSQDFPPSGEQYF
TRBV3-1	NA	TRBJ2-5	NA	14	TGTGCCAGCAGCCGCGACTTGACCCAAGAGACCCAGTACTTC	CASSRDLTQETQYF
TRBV29-1	NA	TRBJ1-1	NA	13	TGCAGCGTTGAGAGAGGGGGGGGCACTAAAACTTTCTTT	CSVERGGGTKTFF
TRBV6-6	NA	TRBJ1-5	once	15	TGTGCCATCAAGTCCGGAGTGAAAAGCAATCAGCCCCAGCATTTT	CAIKSGVKSNQPQHF
TRBV28	NA	TRBJ1-3	NA	18	TGTGCCAGTAGTACCCCGGTCGACAGTCGTCGTCCAGGAAACACCATATATTTT	CASSTPVDSRRPGNTIYF
TRBV24-1	TRBD1	TRBJ2-3	few	18	TGTGCCACCAGTGATGAGGGGGCGCCTCCGCCCCCGCCAGATACGCAGTATTTT	CATSDEGAPPPPPDTQYF
TRBV29-1	NA	TRBJ1-1	NA	14	TGCAGCGTTGGGGGGACATGGCAGGGGAATGGAGCTTTCTTT	CSVGGTWQGNGAFF
TRBV6-1	NA	TRBJ1-2	NA	15	TGTGCCAGCAGTGATGTGGGGGGGGCTGGGCGCGGCTACACCTTC	CASSDVGGAGRGYTF
TRBV10-2	NA	TRBJ2-1	many	14	TGCGCCAGCAGTGAAGACCCCTTATACAATGAGCAGTTCTTC	CASSEDPLYNEQFF
TRBV6-6	NA	TRBJ1-1	many	13	TGTGCCAGCAGTGGAAACGAGGACACTGAAGCTTTCTTT	CASSGNEDTEAFF
TRBV11-2	TRBD2	TRBJ2-1	NA	16	TGTGCCTACGGCTTTCGACTAGCGGGAGATTTCAATGAGCAGTTCTTC	CAYGFRLAGDFNEQFF
TRBV6-6	NA	TRBJ1-4	NA	16	TGCGCCAGCACTACCGGGGGACGCCGGGGAGAAGAAAAACTGTTTTTT	CASTTGGRRGEEKLFF
TRBV11-2	TRBD2	TRBJ2-7	NA	15	TGTACCAACAGTTTAGATGGCGGGGGTTTCTACGAGCAGTACTTC	CTNSLDGGGFYEQYF
TRBV28	NA	TRBJ2-7	many	13	TGTGCCAGCAGTTTAAGCTCCGGCTACGAGCAGTACTTC	CASSLSSGYEQYF